Listed here are 14 T cell receptor beta chains from one sample, sequenced in a study of blood T cell repertoires in COVID-19. The repertoire was sequenced with immunoSEQ multiplex PCR; TCRdb's copy has only in-frame clones and lacks some. This sample has roughly 120,000 clones, with 90% found just once. The sample was peripheral blood. The receptors stem from a woman aged 55-70 years with COVID-19, enrolled during active disease.

This clone was counted a few times. The chain employs TRBV5-1 and TRBJ2-7, with no clear D. The V end lost 3 bases, the J end lost 6 bases, and 19 bases lay between the germline ends. This CDR3 is built from 15 residues. Germline CDR1 SGHRS, CDR2 YFSETQ. The CDR3 is CASSSPESTLGEQYF. The CDR3 nucleotides read TGCGCCAGCAGCTCACCGGAGTCAACCTTAGGCGAGCAGTACTTC.

The chain uses TRBV5-1 and TRBJ2-7; 7 positions match TRBD1. The CDR3 sequence is 18 residues long. After removal of 4 bases from V and 4 bases from J, the junction contained 20 bases not matched to a gene. Germline CDR1 is SGHRS and CDR2 is YFSETQ. The DNA of the CDR3 is TGCGCCAGCAGCGAGGGACAGTACTCCTATAGACAGCCGTACGAGCAGTACTTC. This translates into CASSEGQYSYRQPYEQYF. The whole variable domain, filled in from reference TRBV5-1 and TRBJ2-7, reads KAGVTQTPRYLIKTRGQQVTLSCSPISGHRSVSWYQQTPGQGLQFLFEYFSETQRNKGNFPGRFSGRQFSNSRSEMNVSTLELGDSALYLCASSEGQYSYRQPYEQYFGPGTRLTVT.

The chain recombines TRBV11-2 with TRBJ2-7, with 7 positions matching TRBD1. The CDR3 has 12 amino acids. V lost 5 bases and J lost 8; bases outside the gene matches: 6. Germline loops: CDR1 SGHAT, CDR2 FQNNGV. The CDR3 DNA follows: TGTGCCAGCAGCCTCAACAGGGGTCAGCAGTACTTC. It is translated as CASSLNRGQQYF. Filled out from reference TRBV11-2 and TRBJ2-7, the complete variable domain reads EAGVAQSPRYKIIEKRQSVAFWCNPISGHATLYWYQQILGQGPKLLIQFQNNGVVDDSQLPKDRFSAERLKGVDSTLKIQPAKLEDSAVYLCASSLNRGQQYFGPGTRLTVT.

The V call is TRBV7-8, the J call TRBJ2-5, with TRBD1 matching 12 bases. V gave up 1 base and J gave up 3 bases; unmatched junction bases: 15. Germline V gene sequence: CDR1 SGHVS, CDR2 FQNEAQ. The CDR3 has 20 amino acids. The DNA of the CDR3 is TGTGCCAGCAGCTTAGAGGGGGACAGGGGGCGAGGCTTTCGGGAAGAGACCCAGTACTTC. This encodes CASSLEGDRGRGFREETQYF.

The chain uses TRBV5-6 and TRBJ1-5; 8 bases agree with TRBD1. Germline V gene sequence: CDR1 SGHDT, CDR2 YYEEEE. This CDR3 region has 16 residues. The J segment lost 4 bases and the V segment lost 4 bases, leaving 10 bases of the junction unmatched. Here the CDR3 reads CASSAIRTGWNQPQHF. The CDR3 region has the DNA TGTGCCAGCAGCGCCATCCGGACAGGGTGGAATCAGCCCCAGCATTTT.

The rearrangement uses TRBV4-3 and TRBJ1-6, with D possibly TRBD1 on 6 matching bases. The germline V and J ends were trimmed by 0 bases and 5 bases, with 14 bases remaining between them. The germline V gene encodes CDR1 LGHNA and CDR2 YSLEER. The length of the CDR3 is 17 residues. The CDR3 protein is CASSQDRTTGHNSPLHF. CDR3 in DNA: TGCGCCAGCAGCCAAGATCGGACGACAGGCCATAATTCACCCCTCCACTTT.

The J gene is TRBJ2-7, the V gene TRBV11-3; no firm D call. Germline loops: CDR1 SGHNT, CDR2 YENEEA. With 2 bases removed from V and 7 bases from J, the gap between germline ends came to 12 bases. This CDR3 is built from 13 residues. The CDR3 DNA reads TGTGCCAGCAGCTTAACAAGGCTCGGGGAGCAGTACTTC. Its translation is CASSLTRLGEQYF.

The chain links TRBV6-2 or TRBV6-3 to TRBJ2-7, with TRBD1 identical over 7 bases. Unmatched junction bases numbered 11, after V lost 0 bases and J lost 3 bases. Per germline, CDR1 MNHEY and CDR2 SVGEGT. This CDR3 comprises 17 residues. In DNA form, the CDR3 reads TGTGCCAGCAGTTACTCGACGACAGGGAAGGGGTTCTACGAGCAGTACTTC. Amino acids: CASSYSTTGKGFYEQYF.

DNA of the CDR3: TGCGCCAGCAGCTTGGAGCCCACGCTCGGGGAGCTGTTTTTT. Its translation: CASSLEPTLGELFF. This chain joins TRBV5-1 and TRBJ2-2; no clear D. Per germline, CDR1 SGHRS and CDR2 YFSETQ. The ends were cut back, 0 bases at V and 7 bases at J, with 10 bases in the middle. The CDR3 is made up of 14 amino acids.

The CDR3 spells CASKPSGVPDTQYF. The CDR3 region has the DNA TGCGCCAGCAAGCCTAGCGGGGTGCCAGATACGCAGTATTTT. The chain uses TRBV23-1 and TRBJ2-3; the match to TRBD2 covers 9 bases. TRBV23-1 is an ORF, with its function uncertain. The CDR3 contains 14 residues. Unmatched junction bases numbered 6, after V lost 7 bases and J lost 4 bases.

Here the CDR3 reads CAWGETRYYGYTF. In DNA form, the CDR3 reads TGTGCCTGGGGTGAAACAAGATATTATGGCTACACCTTC. The rearrangement uses TRBV30 and TRBJ1-2, with D unclear. This CDR3 has 13 amino acids. Germline V gives CDR1 GTSNPN, CDR2 SVGIG (reference sequence). The V end was cut by 5 bases, the J end by 5 bases, with 15 bases between.

This clone was counted only a few times. V and J are TRBV20-1 and TRBJ1-6; D is unclear. The V gene's germline CDR1 is DFQATT and CDR2 SNEGSKA (reference sequence). The germline V and J ends were trimmed by 6 bases and 9 bases, with 15 bases remaining between them. This CDR3 has 13 amino acids. CDR3 coding DNA: TGCAGTGCGAGTCCCGGGAGAGGTTCACCCCTCCACTTT. Translation gives CSASPGRGSPLHF.

The J gene is TRBJ1-5, the V gene TRBV3-1 (or the pseudogene TRBV3-2); D is perhaps TRBD1 (6 bases). The CDR3 sequence is 14 residues long. The germline CDR1 and CDR2 sequences are LGHDT and YNNKEL (reference sequence). The V end was cut by 3 bases, the J end by 7 bases, with 13 bases between. The CDR3 sequence: CASSQNRDGQPQHF. In DNA form, the CDR3 reads TGTGCCAGCAGCCAGAACAGGGATGGGCAGCCCCAGCATTTT.

The table lists this clone with a count of one. This chain connects TRBV5-6 to TRBJ1-5; 9 nucleotides agree with TRBD1. Germline V gene sequence: CDR1 SGHDT, CDR2 YYEEEE. The CDR3 runs 15 residues. With V trimmed by 3 bases and J by 4 bases, 5 bases remained unmatched. The chain's CDR3 is CASSYTGGGNQPQHF. The CDR3 DNA is TGTGCCAGCAGCTATACAGGGGGCGGTAATCAGCCCCAGCATTTT.